This is a list of T cell receptor beta chains from one sample in a study of blood T cells in healthy people across ages. One entry per CDR3 protein results from TCRdb running MiXCR on the 5' RACE reads. The table has about 1.6 million distinct CDR3 sequences, 34% seen once. Sequencing was done on a sample of blood. The receptors come from a woman younger than 45 in good health. CDR3s include the opening cysteine and the closing phenylalanine or tryptophan. Each record gives: D gene, J gene, V gene, clone size, CDR3 DNA, CDR3 protein. D genes are given only for firm matches. Some rows mark clone size as missing; the rest say once, few, many or name a class of expanded clone.

d_call: TRBD2; j_call: TRBJ2-1; v_call: TRBV20-1; clone_size: NA; cdr3_nt: TGCAGTGCTAGATGGCCTAGCGGGAAAGGGGGCAATGAGCAGTTCTTC; cdr3_aa: CSARWPSGKGGNEQFF
d_call: NA; j_call: TRBJ2-4; v_call: TRBV7-8; clone_size: few; cdr3_nt: TGTGCCAGCAGCGCCGCCCAATCCGGGGTCCTCAGAGACATTCAGTACTTC; cdr3_aa: CASSAAQSGVLRDIQYF
d_call: TRBD2; j_call: TRBJ2-3; v_call: TRBV7-8; clone_size: NA; cdr3_nt: TGTGCCAGCAGCCCTTACGGGACTAGCGGGATCGCAGATACGCAGTATTTT; cdr3_aa: CASSPYGTSGIADTQYF
d_call: NA; j_call: TRBJ2-7; v_call: TRBV9; clone_size: NA; cdr3_nt: TGTGCCAGCAGCCCCCGGGAAAGCCCCGCCTACGAGCAGTACTTC; cdr3_aa: CASSPRESPAYEQYF
d_call: TRBD2; j_call: TRBJ2-5; v_call: TRBV24-1; clone_size: few; cdr3_nt: TGTGCCACCAGTGAGGTGACTAGCGGGAACCAACAAGAGACCCAGTACTTC; cdr3_aa: CATSEVTSGNQQETQYF
d_call: TRBD1; j_call: TRBJ1-1; v_call: TRBV18; clone_size: few; cdr3_nt: TGTGCCAGCTCACCCCGCACTCAGGGGGCCAATGAAGCTTTCTTT; cdr3_aa: CASSPRTQGANEAFF
d_call: TRBD1; j_call: TRBJ1-2; v_call: TRBV29-1; clone_size: few; cdr3_nt: TGCAGCGTTGAAGTGAGGGGCAGGGGGCTGGAATTCACCTTC; cdr3_aa: CSVEVRGRGLEFTF
d_call: TRBD2; j_call: TRBJ2-1; v_call: TRBV7-3; clone_size: NA; cdr3_nt: TGTGCCAGCAGCTTAAGCGGGGCTAGCGGGAGGGGAGAGCAGTTCTTC; cdr3_aa: CASSLSGASGRGEQFF
d_call: NA; j_call: TRBJ2-7; v_call: TRBV4-1; clone_size: many; cdr3_nt: TGCGCCAGCAGCCAACCCGCACGGCGCGACGAGCAGTACTTC; cdr3_aa: CASSQPARRDEQYF
d_call: TRBD2; j_call: TRBJ2-1; v_call: TRBV27; clone_size: NA; cdr3_nt: TGTGCCAGCAGTCCCCGGACTAGCCCCTTGGATGAGCAGTTCTTC; cdr3_aa: CASSPRTSPLDEQFF
d_call: NA; j_call: TRBJ2-4; v_call: TRBV6-6; clone_size: NA; cdr3_nt: TGTGCCAGCAGTGGCAGGGTTTTGGCCAAAAACATTCAGTACTTC; cdr3_aa: CASSGRVLAKNIQYF
d_call: NA; j_call: TRBJ2-5; v_call: TRBV5-1; clone_size: NA; cdr3_nt: TGCGCCAGCAGCTTGAGTCGGGGGGCGCAAGAGACCCAGTACTTC; cdr3_aa: CASSLSRGAQETQYF
d_call: NA; j_call: TRBJ2-5; v_call: TRBV20-1; clone_size: many; cdr3_nt: TGCAGTGCCCTAACTCGGGGAGAGACCCAGTACTTC; cdr3_aa: CSALTRGETQYF
d_call: TRBD1; j_call: TRBJ2-1; v_call: TRBV10-1; clone_size: NA; cdr3_nt: TGCGCCACCAGCCAGGGGGCCTCCTACAATGAGCAGTTCTTC; cdr3_aa: CATSQGASYNEQFF
d_call: NA; j_call: TRBJ2-3; v_call: TRBV11-2; clone_size: NA; cdr3_nt: TGTGCCAGCAGCTCCCTGAGGGGGAGGGGAGATACGCAGTATTTT; cdr3_aa: CASSSLRGRGDTQYF
d_call: NA; j_call: TRBJ2-5; v_call: TRBV7-9; clone_size: NA; cdr3_nt: TGTGCCAGCAGCTCCGCGGGCCTGGCGGAGACCCAGTACTTC; cdr3_aa: CASSSAGLAETQYF
d_call: NA; j_call: TRBJ2-3; v_call: TRBV11-2; clone_size: NA; cdr3_nt: TGTGCCAGCAGCTTCAACCGGGACACAGATACGCAGTATTTT; cdr3_aa: CASSFNRDTDTQYF
d_call: TRBD2; j_call: TRBJ2-3; v_call: TRBV5-4; clone_size: few; cdr3_nt: TGTGCCAGCTGGACTAGCGGCACAGATACGCAGTATTTT; cdr3_aa: CASWTSGTDTQYF
d_call: TRBD2; j_call: TRBJ2-5; v_call: TRBV3-1; clone_size: few; cdr3_nt: TGTGCCAGCTCCCGGCCTAGCGGGGGAGGAGAGACCCAGTACTTC; cdr3_aa: CASSRPSGGGETQYF
d_call: NA; j_call: TRBJ1-2; v_call: TRBV30; clone_size: once; cdr3_nt: TGTGCCTGGTGGGGGCAGGACCCCTATGGCTACACCTTC; cdr3_aa: CAWWGQDPYGYTF
d_call: TRBD1; j_call: TRBJ2-7; v_call: TRBV11-1; clone_size: few; cdr3_nt: TGTGCCAGCAGCTCCGGGACAGGGGCGGTCTACGAGCAGTACTTC; cdr3_aa: CASSSGTGAVYEQYF
d_call: NA; j_call: TRBJ2-1; v_call: TRBV3-1; clone_size: many; cdr3_nt: TGTGCCAGCAGAACGACAGCGAGCTCCTACAATGAGCAGTTCTTC; cdr3_aa: CASRTTASSYNEQFF
d_call: NA; j_call: TRBJ2-5; v_call: TRBV25-1; clone_size: once; cdr3_nt: TGTGCCAGCAGCCCCCTCCCCCGGGGACAAGAGACCCAGTACTTC; cdr3_aa: CASSPLPRGQETQYF
d_call: TRBD1; j_call: TRBJ2-7; v_call: TRBV4-1; clone_size: many; cdr3_nt: TGCGCCAGCAGCCAAGATGAGGGGGCGTATATAGCCGAGCAGTACTTC; cdr3_aa: CASSQDEGAYIAEQYF
d_call: NA; j_call: TRBJ2-7; v_call: TRBV5-1; clone_size: NA; cdr3_nt: TGCGCCAGCAGCTTGGAGGAGGGCTCCGACGAGCAGTACTTC; cdr3_aa: CASSLEEGSDEQYF
d_call: TRBD2; j_call: TRBJ2-7; v_call: TRBV29-1; clone_size: few; cdr3_nt: TGCAGCGTTGAACCCCGGGGGAGGGGCTCCTACAATGAGCAGTACTTC; cdr3_aa: CSVEPRGRGSYNEQYF
d_call: NA; j_call: TRBJ1-4; v_call: TRBV20-1; clone_size: many; cdr3_nt: TGCAGTGCTATGTACCTTAGGGGACGAAAACTGTTTTTT; cdr3_aa: CSAMYLRGRKLFF